This T cell receptor delta chain appears in the sequencing data of a study of gamma-delta T cells after stem cell transplantation. TCRdb fed the RT-PCR reads into CATT to redo clone calling. The sample lists over 2,000 delta-chain clones, approximately 22% occurring once. This clone was seen more than once but under ten times. Trimming removed 0 bases from V and 0 bases from J, with 11 bases in between. Germline V gene lookup returns CDR1 TSWWSYY and CDR2 QGS. The CDR3 length is 16 residues. The TCR originated in a human donor. It is not recorded whose cells these are; they may come from a transplant donor. The V and J genes are TRDV1 and TRDJ1, with D unclear. Sequenced material: gamma-delta T cells. The CDR3 DNA follows: TGTGCTCTTGGGGAACTAACCCCCGTCTACACCGATAAACTCATCTTT. Residues: CALGELTPVYTDKLIF.